This TCR beta chain was profiled in a study of cytomegalovirus exposure and HLA in healthy donors. Study-level results: The HLA-A and HLA-B alleles of most subjects were reportedly predicted accurately from TCR beta sequences. The dataset shows that most TCR sequences were rare, while some public TCRs occurred in many donors. There were some V segments, including TRBV6-2 and TRBV6-3, excluded as indistinguishable.

Note on this clone: Its antigen is unknown.

The V end lost 2 bases, the J end lost 3 bases, and 13 bases lay between the germline ends. The CDR3 consists of 15 residues. Per the germline V gene, CDR1 is MDHEN and CDR2 is SYDVKM. Use of 60 Vbeta and 13 Jbeta primers characterized the PCR. Data came from immunoSEQ multiplex PCR; TCRdb stores just in-frame clones and leaves some out. This table holds under 150,000 clones, just under 80% found once. The origin of this receptor is a man aged 25 to 45 in good health and CMV-seronegative. The rearrangement uses TRBV28 and TRBJ1-1; D is perhaps TRBD1 (6 bases). The sample was PBMCs. The DNA for the CDR3 is TGTGCCAGCAGTTTAAGGGGGGGGGAGGACACTGAAGCTTTCTTT. Translated, it gives CASSLRGGEDTEAFF.